This T cell receptor (beta chain) comes out of a study of blood T cell repertoires in COVID-19 (dated by TCRdb to the early 2020s). Regarding the research as a whole: Collaborator samples came from the United States, Italy and Spain and covered acute and convalescent phases of COVID-19. The material from the prospective study consisted of cDNA or gDNA derived from T cells, B-cell-depleted T cells, or PBMCs. The dataset comprised deeply sampled blood TCRbeta repertoires from subjects exposed to, actively infected with, or recovered from COVID-19. The repertoires were released in a freely available public database meant as a resource for research on the immune response to SARS-CoV-2. Samples were obtained from the ongoing ImmuneRACE study (first 160 participants) and from about 1,300 subjects provided by 6 global collaborators. Sample metadata almost always included a de-identified subject ID, COVID-19 status, age in years and sex. Where HLA class I and class II types were available, the types were taken from metadata supplied by the sample provider, not from assay-based typing.

V is pared back by 3 bases and J by 5 bases, with 10 bases lying between the germline termini. CDR1 and CDR2, per the germline V gene (reference sequence), are LGHDT and YNNKEL. From cysteine to phenylalanine, the CDR3 is 14 amino acids long. CDR3 DNA is the only sequence kept; it has 42 bases, read in frame from the first base. Comment on this clone: There is no known antigen for this receptor. No much larger clone is present one base from it, and per-base qualities are unavailable.

The collaborating institutions used their own protocols to collect whole blood in K2EDTA tubes. For TCRbeta analysis, collaborators shipped samples as frozen whole blood, isolated PBMCs, or DNA extracted from either of those sample types. The immunoSEQ Assay, a bias-controlled multiplex PCR, was used to amplify TCRbeta CDR3 regions from genomic DNA. The paper's processing steps were these. Nucleated cell counts per sample were estimated from amplification of reference gene primers within the assay. Sequence reads were collapsed and filtered to measure the absolute abundance of every unique TCRbeta CDR3 rearrangement. Productive Simpson clonality was computed per sample as the square root of Simpson's diversity index over productive rearrangements. TCRdb re-hosts the immuneACCESS table, in-frame sequences only. Its copies lack some clones; in the studies checked, an unresolved V gene accounts for under half of them, and the cause for the rest is not known. The DNA gave D and trimming, while V, J and clone size come from that table. The sample table contains about 62,000 clones; only one count was recorded for around 86% of them. Roughly 1% of the sample belongs to the ten largest clones.

What the research found in general, with its limitations: The quantity of clinical and demographic metadata differed by source and by participant and was supplied without curation.

This receptor was taken from a man aged 70 or older with acute or convalescent COVID-19. Recombination connected TRBV3-1 (or the pseudogene TRBV3-2) to TRBJ1-4; a confident D gene designation cannot be given. The sequencing sample was made of peripheral blood. The DNA sequence reads TGTGCCAGCAGCCAGCCGGGTCCAAATGAAAAACTGTTTTTT. The encoded protein is CASSQPGPNEKLFF.